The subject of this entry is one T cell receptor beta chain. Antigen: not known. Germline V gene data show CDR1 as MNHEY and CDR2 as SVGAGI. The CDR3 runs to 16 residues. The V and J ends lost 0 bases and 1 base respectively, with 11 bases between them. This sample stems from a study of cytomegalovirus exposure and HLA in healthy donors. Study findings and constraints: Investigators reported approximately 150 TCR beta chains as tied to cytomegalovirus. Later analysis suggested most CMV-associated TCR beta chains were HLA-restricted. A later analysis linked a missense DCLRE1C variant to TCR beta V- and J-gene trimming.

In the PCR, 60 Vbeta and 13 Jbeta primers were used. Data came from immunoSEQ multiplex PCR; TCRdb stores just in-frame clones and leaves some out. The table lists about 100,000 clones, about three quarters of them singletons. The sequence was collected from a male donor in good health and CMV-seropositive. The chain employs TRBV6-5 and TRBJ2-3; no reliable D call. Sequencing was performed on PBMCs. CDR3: CASSYSPRSGTDTQYF. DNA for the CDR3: TGTGCCAGCAGTTACTCCCCCAGGTCCGGCACAGATACGCAGTATTTT.